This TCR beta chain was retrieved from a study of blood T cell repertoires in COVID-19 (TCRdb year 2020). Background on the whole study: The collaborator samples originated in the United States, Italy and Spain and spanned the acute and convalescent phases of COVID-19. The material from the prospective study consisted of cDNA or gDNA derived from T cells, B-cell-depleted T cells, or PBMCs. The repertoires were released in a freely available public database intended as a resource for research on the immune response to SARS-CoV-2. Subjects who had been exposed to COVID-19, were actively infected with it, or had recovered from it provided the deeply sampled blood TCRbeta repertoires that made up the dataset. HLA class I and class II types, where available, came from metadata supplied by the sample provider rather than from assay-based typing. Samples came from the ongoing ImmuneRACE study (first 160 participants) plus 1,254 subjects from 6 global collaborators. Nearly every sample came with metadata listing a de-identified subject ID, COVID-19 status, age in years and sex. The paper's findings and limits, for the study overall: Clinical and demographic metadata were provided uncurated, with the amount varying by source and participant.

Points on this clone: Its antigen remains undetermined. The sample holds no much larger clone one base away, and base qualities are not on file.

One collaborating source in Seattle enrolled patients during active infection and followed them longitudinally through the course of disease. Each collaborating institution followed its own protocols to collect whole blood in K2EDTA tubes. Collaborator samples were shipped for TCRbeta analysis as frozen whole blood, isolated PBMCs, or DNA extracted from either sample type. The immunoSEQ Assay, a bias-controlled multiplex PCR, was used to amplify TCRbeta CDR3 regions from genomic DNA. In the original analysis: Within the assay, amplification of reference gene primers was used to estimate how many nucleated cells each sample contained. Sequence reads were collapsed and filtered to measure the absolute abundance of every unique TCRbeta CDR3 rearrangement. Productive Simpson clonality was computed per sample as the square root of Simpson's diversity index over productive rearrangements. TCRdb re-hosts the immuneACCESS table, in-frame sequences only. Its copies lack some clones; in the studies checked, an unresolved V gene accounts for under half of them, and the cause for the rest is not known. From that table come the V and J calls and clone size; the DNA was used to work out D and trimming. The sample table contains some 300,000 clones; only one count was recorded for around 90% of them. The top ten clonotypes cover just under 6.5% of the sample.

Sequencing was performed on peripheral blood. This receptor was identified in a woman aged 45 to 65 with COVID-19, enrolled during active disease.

Read as DNA, the sequence is TGCGCCAGCAGCTCGACTAGCGGCCCTTTTAATGAGCAGTTCTTC. Its protein reads: CASSSTSGPFNEQFF. The chain was built from TRBV5-1 and TRBJ2-1, with 9 middle bases fitting TRBD2. Clipping removes 3 bases from V and 7 bases from J, with 8 as the unmatched junction base count. Including cysteine and phenylalanine, the CDR3 has 15 amino acids. CDR3 DNA only is kept here, 45 bases in frame from base 1. CDR1 SGHRS and CDR2 YFSETQ were looked up in the germline V gene.